This TCR beta chain was profiled in a study of cytomegalovirus exposure and HLA in healthy donors. This clone was detected only once. The antigen remains unidentified. The PCR was carried out with 60 Vbeta primers and 13 Jbeta primers. Profiled with immunoSEQ multiplex PCR; TCRdb holds only in-frame clones, not every one. The sample holds some 190,000 clones, roughly 85% seen once. The study's findings and limits: Among donors in an Asian-associated ancestry cluster, a later analysis reportedly found fewer N-insertions than the roughly 650-donor mean. Follow-up analysis later connected one missense variant in DCLRE1C with trimming of TCR beta V- and J-genes. The study listed under 200 cytomegalovirus-associated TCR beta chains.

From germline, CDR1 is SGDLS and CDR2 YYNGEE. The CDR3 has 14 residues. The V end lost 3 bases, the J end lost 0 bases, and 9 bases lay between the germline ends. V is TRBV9 and J is TRBJ1-1; D is uncertain. Sequencing was performed on PBMCs. The TCR comes from a boy aged 2 to 9 in good health and CMV-seronegative. The CDR3 is CASSAGILNTEAFF. CDR3 in DNA: TGTGCCAGCAGCGCCGGGATCTTGAACACTGAAGCTTTCTTT.